Listed below are T cell receptor beta chains from one sample, sequenced in a study of tumor-infiltrating lymphocytes in primary liver carcinoma. TCRdb processed the multiplex PCR reads anew with MiXCR; each CDR3 protein has one entry. The sample holds roughly 100,000 distinct CDR3 sequences; roughly 80% are singletons and the top ten take 15% to 25%. Sequencing was performed on liver tumor tissue from sampling region 3. These receptors were taken from a man aged 40-49 years with primary liver carcinoma and hepatitis B virus infection. Both conserved end residues are part of each CDR3. D genes are given only for firm matches. Clone size is shown for a subset of rows, as once, few, many or a class of expanded clone.

clone_size,d_call,j_call,v_call,cdr3_nt,cdr3_aa
-,-,TRBJ1-3,TRBV12-3/TRBV12-4,TGTGCCAGCAGAACCACCGGTGTCTCTGGAAACACCATATATTTT,CASRTTGVSGNTIYF
-,-,TRBJ1-3,TRBV29-1,TGCAACGTTGAAGATCTTTTGGGAAATACCATATATTTT,CNVEDLLGNTIYF
-,TRBD2,TRBJ2-2,TRBV13,TGTGCCGGCAGCTTGACTAGCGGGAGGACCGGGGAGCTGTTTTTT,CAGSLTSGRTGELFF
-,TRBD2,TRBJ2-3,TRBV4-1,TGCGCCAGCAGCCAAGATCGGACTAGCAGGAACACAGATACGCAGTATTTT,CASSQDRTSRNTDTQYF
-,-,TRBJ2-1,TRBV6-1,TGTGCCAGCTCTCTCGGGCGCTATGAGCAATTCTTC,CASSLGRYEQFF
-,TRBD1,TRBJ2-5,TRBV7-8,TGTGCCAGCAGCAGGGACAGGGGGATTGAGACCCAGTTTTTC,CASSRDRGIETQFF
-,-,TRBJ2-7,TRBV6-2/TRBV6-3,TGTGCCAGCAAAAGATTACAGGAGAGCTGCGAGCAGTACTTC,CASKRLQESCEQYF
-,TRBD2,TRBJ2-2,TRBV7-8,TGTGCCAGCAGCCCGAGCGGGAGAACGGGCGGGGAGCTGTCTTTT,CASSPSGRTGGELSF
-,-,TRBJ2-7,TRBV4-1,TGCGCCAGCAGCCAAGTTATCGGCAGGGGCCCCTACGAGCAGTACTTC,CASSQVIGRGPYEQYF
-,TRBD2,TRBJ2-4,TRBV11-1,TGTACCAGCAGTTTTCCAGGGACTAGCGGGACCAAAAACAATCAGTACTTC,CTSSFPGTSGTKNNQYF
-,TRBD1,TRBJ1-5,TRBV12-3/TRBV12-4,TGTGGCAGCAGATTCGGGACAGGGGGCCATCAGCCCCAACATTTT,CGSRFGTGGHQPQHF
-,-,TRBJ1-5,TRBV10-3,TGTGCCATCGGTGATTCAAAGAATCAGCCCCAGCGTTTT,CAIGDSKNQPQRF
-,-,TRBJ1-1,TRBV29-1,TGTAGCGTAGGTCCAGTGTGGGGGATGAGGACTGAAGCTTTCTTT,CSVGPVWGMRTEAFF
-,TRBD2,TRBJ2-7,TRBV11-3,TGTGCCAGCAGTCCTGGAGAAAGGGACTATGAGCAGTACTTC,CASSPGERDYEQYF
-,TRBD2,TRBJ2-1,TRBV7-8,TGTGCCAGCAACCTGACTAGCGGGAGGGTTGATGAGCAGTTCTTC,CASNLTSGRVDEQFF
-,-,TRBJ2-5,TRBV6-5,TGTACCAGCAGTTACCCGGGGGCGGAGACCCACTACTTC,CTSSYPGAETHYF
few,TRBD1,TRBJ2-7,TRBV29-1,TGTAGCATCCCAGACAGGGTGGATCAGGTTGAGCAGTACTTC,CSIPDRVDQVEQYF
many,-,TRBJ2-7,TRBV5-4,TGTGCCAGCAGCTTGCGGGACTTTCCCTACGAGCAGTACTTC,CASSLRDFPYEQYF
once,TRBD2,TRBJ2-3,TRBV20-1,TGCAGTGCCCAGACTAGCGGCACAGATACGCAGTATTTT,CSAQTSGTDTQYF
few,-,TRBJ2-7,TRBV29-1,TGCAGCGCTATGACATCTGGAACCGGCACTTCCTACGAGCAGTACTTC,CSAMTSGTGTSYEQYF
-,-,TRBJ2-3,TRBV29-1,TGCAGCCTAAATGCGGGGACTGATATGCAGTATTTT,CSLNAGTDMQYF
-,-,TRBJ2-5,TRBV7-2,TGTGCCAGCAGCTCCTTTGACGGAGCCCGGTCCCAGTATTTC,CASSSFDGARSQYF
-,TRBD2,TRBJ2-3,TRBV6-6,TGTGCCAGCAGTCCAACGACTAGCGGGAGTACAAAAAGGGGCACTGATACGCAGTATTTT,CASSPTTSGSTKRGTDTQYF
-,TRBD1,TRBJ1-3,TRBV18,TGTGCCAGCTCACCGACAGGGCCTTCCTCTGGAAACATCATATATTTT,CASSPTGPSSGNIIYF
once,-,TRBJ2-7,TRBV6-5,TGTGCCAGCTGTTACAAGGGCCCTGCTACTTCGATATCCTACGAGCAGTACTTC,CASCYKGPATSISYEQYF
-,-,TRBJ2-3,TRBV5-4,TGTGCCAGCAGCGTAAACTGGGCCCCGAGCTCAGATACGCAGTATTTT,CASSVNWAPSSDTQYF
-,-,TRBJ2-2,TRBV12-3/TRBV12-4,TGTGCCATCATGGAGACAACGAACACCGGGGAGCTGTTTTTT,CAIMETTNTGELFF
-,-,TRBJ2-1,TRBV29-1,TGCAGCGTTGGTAAGACTGCAGGGGTCGATGAGCAGTTCTTT,CSVGKTAGVDEQFF
-,-,TRBJ1-2,TRBV25-1,TGTGCCAGCAGTGAAGAAAAGGGCAGGGAAAGCGGCTACACCTTC,CASSEEKGRESGYTF
-,-,TRBJ2-3,TRBV7-3,TGTGCCAGCACCAAAGGAGGGCCTTCAGATACGCAGTATTTT,CASTKGGPSDTQYF
few,TRBD1,TRBJ2-2,TRBV7-9,TGTACCAGGAGCGCCGGGACAGGGATGGCAGGGGAGCTGTTTTTT,CTRSAGTGMAGELFF
-,TRBD1,TRBJ1-5,TRBV6-5,TGTGCCAGCAGTTCGGGACAGGGAGCGAGACAGCCCCAGCATTTT,CASSSGQGARQPQHF
-,-,TRBJ1-5,TRBV29-1,TGCAGCGCCAGATGGGGAGCGAACCAGCCCCAGCATTTT,CSARWGANQPQHF
once,-,TRBJ2-5,TRBV2,TGTGCCATCAGTGAAGGCCAAGAGACCCAGTACTTC,CAISEGQETQYF
-,-,TRBJ2-2,TRBV9,TGTGCCAGCCCGAAAGGGGAAGGGTCCGCGAACACCGGGGAGCTGTTTTTT,CASPKGEGSANTGELFF
once,-,TRBJ2-7,TRBV4-3,TGCGCCAGCAGCCAAGGTCTGACAGGCTCCTACGAGCAGTACTTC,CASSQGLTGSYEQYF
-,-,TRBJ1-5,TRBV12-3/TRBV12-4,TGTGCTAGCAGCCTCTTAGACGAACAGCCCCAGCATTTT,CASSLLDEQPQHF
few,-,TRBJ2-3,TRBV29-1,-,CTVGQGTSTDTQYF
-,-,TRBJ1-2,TRBV5-1,TGCGCCAGCAGCTTGCTGTCGGTCTATGTCTATACCTTC,CASSLLSVYVYTF
once,TRBD2,TRBJ2-3,TRBV4-1,TGCGCCAGCAGCCGAGATCGGACTAGCGGGAGCACGGATACGCAGTATTTT,CASSRDRTSGSTDTQYF
-,-,TRBJ2-5,TRBV29-1,TGCATCGTTGAAGGACCCGGGTACTTCAAAGAGACCCAGTACTTC,CIVEGPGYFKETQYF
-,-,TRBJ1-1,TRBV29-1,TGCAGCGGCCGCCGGGGGGGGGAGGACACTGAAACTCTCTTT,CSGRRGGEDTETLF
few,TRBD1,TRBJ2-7,TRBV6-2/TRBV6-3,TGTGCCAGCAGTCTCCGGGACAGGGGCCACGAACAGTACTTC,CASSLRDRGHEQYF
once,-,TRBJ2-1,TRBV7-3,TGTGCCAGCAGTCCGACGCAGGGGGGGATAAATGAGCAGTTCTTC,CASSPTQGGINEQFF
few,-,TRBJ2-7,TRBV20-1,TGCAGTGCTAGAGGAGGGGCGGACTCCTACGAGCAGTACTTC,CSARGGADSYEQYF
-,TRBD2,TRBJ2-7,TRBV7-8,TGTGTCAGCAGCTTTACTAGCGACTACGAGCTGTACTTC,CVSSFTSDYELYF
-,-,TRBJ2-1,TRBV28,TGTGCCAGCAACATTTTACGGAGTCGGGGCGATGAGCAGTTCTTC,CASNILRSRGDEQFF
-,TRBD2,TRBJ2-7,TRBV14,TGTGCCAGCAGCCCCTCGGGAGGGAAACTATACGAGCAGTATTTC,CASSPSGGKLYEQYF
-,-,TRBJ2-1,TRBV11-3,TGTGCCAGCAGATTAGGCGTCTCAAACAAAGAGCAGTTCTTC,CASRLGVSNKEQFF
-,-,TRBJ1-5,TRBV29-1,TGCAGCGTTTGGGAAGGCAATCAGTCCCAGCATTTT,CSVWEGNQSQHF